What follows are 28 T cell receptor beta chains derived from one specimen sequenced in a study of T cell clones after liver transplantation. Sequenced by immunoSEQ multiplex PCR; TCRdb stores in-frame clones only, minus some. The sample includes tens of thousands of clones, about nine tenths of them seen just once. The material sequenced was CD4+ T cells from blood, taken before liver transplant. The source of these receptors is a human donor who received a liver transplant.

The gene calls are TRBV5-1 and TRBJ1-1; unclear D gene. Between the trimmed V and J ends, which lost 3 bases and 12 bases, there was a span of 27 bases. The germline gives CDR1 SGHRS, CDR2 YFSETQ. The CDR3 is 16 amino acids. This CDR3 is CASSSRGLEVSGRPFF. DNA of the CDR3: TGCGCCAGCAGCTCGCGAGGGTTGGAGGTAAGCGGCCGGCCTTTCTTT.

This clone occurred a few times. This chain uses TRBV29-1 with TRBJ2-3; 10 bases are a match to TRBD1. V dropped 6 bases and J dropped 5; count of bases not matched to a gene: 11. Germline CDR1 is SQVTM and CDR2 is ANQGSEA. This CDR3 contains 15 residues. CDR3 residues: CSVRAGTGAEDTQYF. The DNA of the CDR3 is TGCAGCGTCCGCGCCGGGACAGGGGCAGAAGATACGCAGTATTTT.

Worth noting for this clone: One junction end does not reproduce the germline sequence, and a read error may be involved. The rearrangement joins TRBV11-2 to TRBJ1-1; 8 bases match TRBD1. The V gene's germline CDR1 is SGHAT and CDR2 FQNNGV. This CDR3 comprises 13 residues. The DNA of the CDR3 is TGTGCCAGCAGCCTAGACAGGGGCACTGAAGCTTTCTTT. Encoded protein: CASSLDRGTEAFF.

The CDR3 DNA reads as TGTGCCAGCAGAACCTCTGGGGCCAACGTCCTGACTTTC. Translated: CASRTSGANVLTF. The V call is TRBV6-5, the J call TRBJ2-6; D is uncertain. The germline CDR1 and CDR2 sequences are MNHEY and SVGAGI. CDR3 length: 13 residues. Trimming pared 6 bases from V and 0 bases from J, leaving 3 bases between.

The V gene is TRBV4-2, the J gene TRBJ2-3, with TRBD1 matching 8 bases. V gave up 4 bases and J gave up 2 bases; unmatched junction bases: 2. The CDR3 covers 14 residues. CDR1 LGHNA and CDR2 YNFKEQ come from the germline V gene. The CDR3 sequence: CASSPDRATDTQYF. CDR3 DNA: TGTGCCAGCAGCCCGGACAGGGCCACAGATACGCAGTATTTT.

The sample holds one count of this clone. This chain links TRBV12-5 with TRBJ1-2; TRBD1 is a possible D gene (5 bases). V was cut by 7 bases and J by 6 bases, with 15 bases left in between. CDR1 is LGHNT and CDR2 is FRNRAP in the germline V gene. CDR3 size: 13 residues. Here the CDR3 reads CASAWGYIDGYTF. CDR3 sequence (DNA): TGTGCTAGTGCGTGGGGGTATATTGATGGCTACACCTTC.

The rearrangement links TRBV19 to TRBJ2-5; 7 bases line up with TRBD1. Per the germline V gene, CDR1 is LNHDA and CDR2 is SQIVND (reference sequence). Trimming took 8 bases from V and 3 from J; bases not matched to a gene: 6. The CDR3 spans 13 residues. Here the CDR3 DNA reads TGTGCCAGTGCAGAAGGGACAGAAGAGACCCAGTACTTC. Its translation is CASAEGTEETQYF.

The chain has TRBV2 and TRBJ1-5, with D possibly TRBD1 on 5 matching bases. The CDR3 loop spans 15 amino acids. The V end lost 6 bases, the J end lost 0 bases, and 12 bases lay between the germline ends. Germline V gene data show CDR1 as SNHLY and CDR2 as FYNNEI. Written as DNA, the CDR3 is TGTGCCAGCAGCCCCTGGGGCCTTAGCAATCAGCCCCAGCATTTT. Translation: CASSPWGLSNQPQHF.

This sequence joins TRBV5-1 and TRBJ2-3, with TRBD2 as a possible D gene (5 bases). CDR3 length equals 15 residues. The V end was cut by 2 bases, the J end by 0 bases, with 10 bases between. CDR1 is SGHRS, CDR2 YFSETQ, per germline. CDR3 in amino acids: CASSFGSGSTDTQYF. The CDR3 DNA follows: TGCGCCAGCAGCTTCGGATCGGGAAGCACAGATACGCAGTATTTT.

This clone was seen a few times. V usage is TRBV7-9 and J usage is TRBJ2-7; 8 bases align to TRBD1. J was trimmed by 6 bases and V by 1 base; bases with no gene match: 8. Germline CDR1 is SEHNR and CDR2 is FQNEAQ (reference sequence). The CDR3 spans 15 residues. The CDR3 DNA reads TGTGCCAGCAGCTTAGGACAGGGGACCGCCGGCGAGCAGTACTTC. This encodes CASSLGQGTAGEQYF.

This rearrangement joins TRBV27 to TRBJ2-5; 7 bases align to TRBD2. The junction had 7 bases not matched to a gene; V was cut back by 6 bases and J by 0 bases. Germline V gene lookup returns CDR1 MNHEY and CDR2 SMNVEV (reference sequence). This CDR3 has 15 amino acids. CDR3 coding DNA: TGTGCCAGCAGGGCCCTCGGACTAGACCAAGAGACCCAGTACTTC. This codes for CASRALGLDQETQYF.

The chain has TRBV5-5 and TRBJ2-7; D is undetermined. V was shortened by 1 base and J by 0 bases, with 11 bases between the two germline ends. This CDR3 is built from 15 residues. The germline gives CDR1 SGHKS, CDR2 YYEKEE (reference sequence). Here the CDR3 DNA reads TGTGCCAGCAGCTTGAGGCCCTCGAGCTCCTACGAGCAGTACTTC. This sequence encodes CASSLRPSSSYEQYF.

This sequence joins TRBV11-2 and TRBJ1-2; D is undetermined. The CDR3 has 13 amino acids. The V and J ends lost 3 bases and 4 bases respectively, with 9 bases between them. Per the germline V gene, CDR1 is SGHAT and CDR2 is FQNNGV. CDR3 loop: CASSLGISYGYTF. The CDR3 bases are TGTGCCAGCAGCTTGGGGATTAGCTATGGCTACACCTTC.

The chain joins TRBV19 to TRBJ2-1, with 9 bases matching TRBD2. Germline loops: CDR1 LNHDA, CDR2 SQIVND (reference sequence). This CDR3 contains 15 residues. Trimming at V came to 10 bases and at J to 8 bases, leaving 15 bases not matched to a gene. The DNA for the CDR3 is TGTGCCACCAGCCCCCTAGCGGGATCCGTCGATGAGCAGTTCTTC. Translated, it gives CATSPLAGSVDEQFF.

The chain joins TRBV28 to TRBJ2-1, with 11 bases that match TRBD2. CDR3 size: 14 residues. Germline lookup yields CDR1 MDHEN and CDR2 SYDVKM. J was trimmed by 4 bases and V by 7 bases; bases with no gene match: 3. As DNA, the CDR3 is TGTGCCAGCACCATAGCGGGAGGGTACAATGAGCAGTTCTTC. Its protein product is CASTIAGGYNEQFF.

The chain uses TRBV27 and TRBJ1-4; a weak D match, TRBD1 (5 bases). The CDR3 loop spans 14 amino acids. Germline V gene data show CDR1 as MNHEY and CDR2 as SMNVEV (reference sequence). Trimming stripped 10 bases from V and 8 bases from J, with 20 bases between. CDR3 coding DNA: TGTGCCACCCGCCCCATGGGGGGTCCGGAAAAACTGTTTTTT. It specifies CATRPMGGPEKLFF.

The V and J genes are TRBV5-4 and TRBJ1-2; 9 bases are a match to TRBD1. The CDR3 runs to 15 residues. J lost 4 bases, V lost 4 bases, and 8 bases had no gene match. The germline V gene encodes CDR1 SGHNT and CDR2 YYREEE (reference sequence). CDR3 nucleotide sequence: TGTGCCAGCAGCCCGGGACAGGGTCTGAGCTATGGCTACACCTTC. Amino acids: CASSPGQGLSYGYTF.

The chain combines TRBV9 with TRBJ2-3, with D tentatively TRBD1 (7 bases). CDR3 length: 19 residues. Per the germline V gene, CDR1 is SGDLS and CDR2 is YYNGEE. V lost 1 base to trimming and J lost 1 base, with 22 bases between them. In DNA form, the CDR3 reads TGTGCCAGCAGCGTATCGCACAGGGGTAGCGGAGTACGCACAGATACGCAGTATTTT. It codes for CASSVSHRGSGVRTDTQYF.

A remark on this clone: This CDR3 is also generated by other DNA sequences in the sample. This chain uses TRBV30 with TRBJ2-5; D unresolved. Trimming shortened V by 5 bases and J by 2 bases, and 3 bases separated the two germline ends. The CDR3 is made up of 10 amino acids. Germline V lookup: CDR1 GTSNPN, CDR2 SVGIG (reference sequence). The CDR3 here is CAWGQETQYF. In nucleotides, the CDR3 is TGTGCCTGGGGGCAAGAGACCCAGTACTTC.

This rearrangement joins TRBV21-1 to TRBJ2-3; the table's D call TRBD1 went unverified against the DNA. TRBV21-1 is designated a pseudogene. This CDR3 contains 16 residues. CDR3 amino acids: CASSKGATQTTDTQYF. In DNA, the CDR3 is TGTGCCAGCAGCAAGGGCGCGACCCAAACAACAGATACGCAGTATTTT.

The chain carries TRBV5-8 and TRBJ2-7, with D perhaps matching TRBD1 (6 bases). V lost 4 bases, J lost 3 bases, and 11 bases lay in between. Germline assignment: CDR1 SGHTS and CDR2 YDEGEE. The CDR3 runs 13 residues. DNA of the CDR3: TGTGCCAGCAGCCTACGACAGGTCTACGAGCAGTACTTC. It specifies CASSLRQVYEQYF.

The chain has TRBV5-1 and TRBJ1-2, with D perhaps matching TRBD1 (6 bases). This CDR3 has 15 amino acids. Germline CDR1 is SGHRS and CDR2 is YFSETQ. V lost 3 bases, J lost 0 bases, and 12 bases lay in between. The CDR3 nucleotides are TGCGCCAGCAGCTCACAGGGTTTACCTAACTATGGCTACACCTTC. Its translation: CASSSQGLPNYGYTF. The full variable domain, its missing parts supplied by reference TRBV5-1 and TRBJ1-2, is KAGVTQTPRYLIKTRGQQVTLSCSPISGHRSVSWYQQTPGQGLQFLFEYFSETQRNKGNFPGRFSGRQFSNSRSEMNVSTLELGDSALYLCASSSQGLPNYGYTFGSGTRLTVV.

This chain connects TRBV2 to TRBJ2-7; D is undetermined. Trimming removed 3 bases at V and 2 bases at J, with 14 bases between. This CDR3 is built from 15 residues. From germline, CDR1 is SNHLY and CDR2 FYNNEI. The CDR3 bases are TGTGCCAGCAGTGATTCCGTGGCGGTAACCTACGAGCAGTACTTC. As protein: CASSDSVAVTYEQYF.

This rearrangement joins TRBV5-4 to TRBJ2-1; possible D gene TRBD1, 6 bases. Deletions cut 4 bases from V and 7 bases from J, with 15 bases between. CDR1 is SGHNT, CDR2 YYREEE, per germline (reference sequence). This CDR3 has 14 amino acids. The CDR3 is CASSRTTGLNEQFF. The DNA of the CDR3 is TGTGCCAGCAGCAGAACGACAGGTTTGAATGAGCAGTTCTTC.

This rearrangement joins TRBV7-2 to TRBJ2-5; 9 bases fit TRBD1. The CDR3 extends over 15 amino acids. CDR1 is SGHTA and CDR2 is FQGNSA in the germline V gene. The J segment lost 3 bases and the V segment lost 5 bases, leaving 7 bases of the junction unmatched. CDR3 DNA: TGTGCCAGCAGCCCCGGGACAGGGAAGAAAGAGACCCAGTACTTC. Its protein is CASSPGTGKKETQYF.

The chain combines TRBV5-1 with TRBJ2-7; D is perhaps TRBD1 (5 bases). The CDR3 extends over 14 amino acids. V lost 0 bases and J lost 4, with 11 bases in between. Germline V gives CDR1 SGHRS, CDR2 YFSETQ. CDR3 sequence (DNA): TGCGCCAGCAGCTTGGCCATCGACAGATACGAGCAGTACTTC. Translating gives CASSLAIDRYEQYF.

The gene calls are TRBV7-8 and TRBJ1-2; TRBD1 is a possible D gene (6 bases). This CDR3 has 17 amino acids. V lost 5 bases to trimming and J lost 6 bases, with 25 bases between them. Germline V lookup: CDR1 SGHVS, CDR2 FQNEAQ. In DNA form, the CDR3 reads TGTGCCAGCAGCCCCTTCTCCTTCAAGACAGGCGTTAATGGCTACACCTTC. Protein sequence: CASSPFSFKTGVNGYTF.

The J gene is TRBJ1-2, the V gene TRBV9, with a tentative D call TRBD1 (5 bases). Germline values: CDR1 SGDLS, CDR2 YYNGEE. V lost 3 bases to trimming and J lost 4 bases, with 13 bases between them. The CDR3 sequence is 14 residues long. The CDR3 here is CASSDRLTGYGYTF. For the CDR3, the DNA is TGTGCCAGCAGCGACCGACTTACAGGCTATGGCTACACCTTC.